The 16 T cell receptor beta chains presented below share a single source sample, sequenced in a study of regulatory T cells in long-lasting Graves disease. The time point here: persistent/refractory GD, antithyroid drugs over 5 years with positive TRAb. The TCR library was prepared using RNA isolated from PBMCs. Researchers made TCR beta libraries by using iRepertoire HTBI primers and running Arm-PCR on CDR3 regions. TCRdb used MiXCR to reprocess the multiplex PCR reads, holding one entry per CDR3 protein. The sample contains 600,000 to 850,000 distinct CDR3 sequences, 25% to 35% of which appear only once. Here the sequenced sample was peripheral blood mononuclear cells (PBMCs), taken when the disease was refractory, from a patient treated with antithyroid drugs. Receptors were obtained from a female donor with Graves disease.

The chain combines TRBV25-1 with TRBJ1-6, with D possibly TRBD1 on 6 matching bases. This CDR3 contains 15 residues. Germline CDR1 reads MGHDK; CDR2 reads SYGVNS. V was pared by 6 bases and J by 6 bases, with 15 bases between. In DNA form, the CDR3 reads TGTGCCAGCAGAGAAACAGGGCTCTTTAATTCACCCCTCCACTTT. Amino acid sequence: CASRETGLFNSPLHF.

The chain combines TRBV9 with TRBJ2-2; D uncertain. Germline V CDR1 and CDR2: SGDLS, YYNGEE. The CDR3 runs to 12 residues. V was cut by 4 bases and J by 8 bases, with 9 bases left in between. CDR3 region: CASSSLWGELFF. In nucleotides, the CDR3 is TGTGCCAGCAGCTCGCTCTGGGGGGAGCTGTTTTTT.

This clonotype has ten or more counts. The CDR3 here is CASSLTAAKNIQYF. CDR3 DNA: TGTGCCAGCAGTCTAACAGCGGCCAAAAACATTCAGTACTTC. The chain recombines TRBV2 with TRBJ2-4; no clear D gene. This CDR3 region has 14 residues. Germline CDR1 is SNHLY and CDR2 is FYNNEI. Deletions cut 5 bases from V and 1 base from J, with 9 bases between. The whole variable domain, remainder taken from reference TRBV2 and TRBJ2-4, is EPEVTQTPSHQVTQMGQEVILRCVPISNHLYFYWYRQILGQKVEFLVSFYNNEISEKSEIFDDQFSVERPDGSNFTLKIRSTKLEDSAMYFCASSLTAAKNIQYFGAGTRLSVL.

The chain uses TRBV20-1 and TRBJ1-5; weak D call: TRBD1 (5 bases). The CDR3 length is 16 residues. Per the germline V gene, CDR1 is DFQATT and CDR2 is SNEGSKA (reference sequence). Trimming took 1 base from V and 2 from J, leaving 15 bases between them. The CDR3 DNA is TGCAGTGCTAGAGCCATCGCGGGGGGTGGCAATCAGCCCCAGCATTTT. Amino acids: CSARAIAGGGNQPQHF.

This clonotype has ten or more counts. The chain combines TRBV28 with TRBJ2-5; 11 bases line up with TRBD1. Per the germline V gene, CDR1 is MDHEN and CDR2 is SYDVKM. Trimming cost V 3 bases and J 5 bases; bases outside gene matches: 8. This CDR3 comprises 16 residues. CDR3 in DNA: TGTGCCAGCAGTTTGGTGACGGGACAGGGGGTCGAGACCCAGTACTTC. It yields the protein CASSLVTGQGVETQYF. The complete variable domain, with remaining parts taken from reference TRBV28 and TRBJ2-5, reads DVKVTQSSRYLVKRTGEKVFLECVQDMDHENMFWYRQDPGLGLRLIYFSYDVKMKEKGDIPEGYSVSREKKERFSLILESASTNQTSMYLCASSLVTGQGVETQYFGPGTRLLVL.

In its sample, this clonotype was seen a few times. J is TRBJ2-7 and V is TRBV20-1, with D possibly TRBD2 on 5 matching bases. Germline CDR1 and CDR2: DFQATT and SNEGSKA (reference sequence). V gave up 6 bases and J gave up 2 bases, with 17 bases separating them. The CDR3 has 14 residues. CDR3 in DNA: TGCAGTGCCACCGGGGTAGCACCTCCCTACGAGCAGTACTTC. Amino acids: CSATGVAPPYEQYF.

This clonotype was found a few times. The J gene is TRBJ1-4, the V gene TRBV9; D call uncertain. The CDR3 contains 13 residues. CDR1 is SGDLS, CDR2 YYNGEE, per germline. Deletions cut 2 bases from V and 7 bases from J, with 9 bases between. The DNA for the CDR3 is TGTGCCAGCAGCGTTCTACCCGGTGAAAAACTGTTTTTT. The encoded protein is CASSVLPGEKLFF. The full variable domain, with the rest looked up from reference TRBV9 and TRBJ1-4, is DSGVTQTPKHLITATGQRVTLRCSPRSGDLSVYWYQQSLDQGLQFLIQYYNGEERAKGNILERFSAQQFPDLHSELNLSSLELGDSALYFCASSVLPGEKLFFGSGTQLSVL.

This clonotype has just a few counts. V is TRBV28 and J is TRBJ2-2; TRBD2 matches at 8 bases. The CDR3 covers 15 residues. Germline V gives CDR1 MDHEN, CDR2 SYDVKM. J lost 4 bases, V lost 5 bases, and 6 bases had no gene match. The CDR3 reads CASSQAGAGTGELFF. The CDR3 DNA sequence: TGTGCCAGCAGTCAAGCGGGAGCCGGCACCGGGGAGCTGTTTTTT.

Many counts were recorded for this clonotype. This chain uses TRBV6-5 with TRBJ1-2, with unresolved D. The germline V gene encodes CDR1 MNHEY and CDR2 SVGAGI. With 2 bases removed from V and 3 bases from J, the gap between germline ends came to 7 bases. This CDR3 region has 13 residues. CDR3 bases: TGTGCCAGCAGTTACGTGGCGGACTATGGCTACACCTTC. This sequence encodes CASSYVADYGYTF.

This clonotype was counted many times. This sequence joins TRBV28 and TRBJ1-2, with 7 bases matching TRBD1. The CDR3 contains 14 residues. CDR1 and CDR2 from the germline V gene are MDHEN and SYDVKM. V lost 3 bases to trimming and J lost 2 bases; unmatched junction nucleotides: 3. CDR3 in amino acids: CASSFYRGNYGYTF. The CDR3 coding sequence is TGTGCCAGCAGTTTTTACAGGGGCAACTATGGCTACACCTTC.

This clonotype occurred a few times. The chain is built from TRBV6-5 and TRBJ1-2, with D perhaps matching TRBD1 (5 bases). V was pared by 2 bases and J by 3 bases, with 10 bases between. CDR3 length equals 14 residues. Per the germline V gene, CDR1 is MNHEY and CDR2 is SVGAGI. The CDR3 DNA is TGTGCCAGCAGTTACGAGGGGACGGACTATGGCTACACCTTC. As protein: CASSYEGTDYGYTF.

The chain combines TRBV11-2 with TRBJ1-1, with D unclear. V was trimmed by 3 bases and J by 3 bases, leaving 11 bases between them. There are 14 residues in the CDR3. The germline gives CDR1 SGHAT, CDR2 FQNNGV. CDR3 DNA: TGTGCCAGCAGCTTGAGTGGCGGATACACTGAAGCTTTCTTT. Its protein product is CASSLSGGYTEAFF.

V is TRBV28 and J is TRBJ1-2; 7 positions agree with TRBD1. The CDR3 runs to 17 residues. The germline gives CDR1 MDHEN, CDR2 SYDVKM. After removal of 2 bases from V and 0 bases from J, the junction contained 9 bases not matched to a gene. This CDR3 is CASSLPRQGLANYGYTF. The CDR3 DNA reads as TGTGCCAGCAGTTTACCGAGACAGGGCCTAGCTAACTATGGCTACACCTTC.

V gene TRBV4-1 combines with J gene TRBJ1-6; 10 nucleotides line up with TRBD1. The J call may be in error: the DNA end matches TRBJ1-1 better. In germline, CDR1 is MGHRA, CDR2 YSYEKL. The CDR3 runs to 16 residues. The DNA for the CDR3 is TGCGCCAGCAGCCTGGGACAGGGGACCTCAAGTTCAGAAGCTTTCTTT. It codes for CASSLGQGTSSSEAFF.

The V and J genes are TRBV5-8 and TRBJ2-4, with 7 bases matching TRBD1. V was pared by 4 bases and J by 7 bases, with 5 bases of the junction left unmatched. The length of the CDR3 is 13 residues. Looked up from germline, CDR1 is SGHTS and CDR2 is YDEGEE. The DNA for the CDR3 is TGTGCCAGCAGCGAATACAGGGGTAACATTCAGTACTTC. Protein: CASSEYRGNIQYF. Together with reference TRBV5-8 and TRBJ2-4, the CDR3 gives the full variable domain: EAGVTQSPTHLIKTRGQQATLRCSPISGHTSVYWYQQALGLGLQFLLWYDEGEERNRGNFPPRFSGRQFPNYSSELNVNALELEDSALYLCASSEYRGNIQYFGAGTRLSVL.

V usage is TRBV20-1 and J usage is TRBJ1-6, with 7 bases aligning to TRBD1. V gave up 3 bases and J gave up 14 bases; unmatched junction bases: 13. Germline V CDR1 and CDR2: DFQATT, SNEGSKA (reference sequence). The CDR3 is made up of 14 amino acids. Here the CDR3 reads CSASWDRPGITLHF. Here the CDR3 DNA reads TGCAGTGCTAGTTGGGACAGACCGGGGATTACCCTCCACTTT.